The 18 T cell receptor beta chains below come from one sample, sequenced in a study of cytomegalovirus exposure and HLA in healthy donors. Primers: 60 Vbeta forward and 13 Jbeta reverse. Profiling relied on immunoSEQ multiplex PCR, and the TCRdb table lists in-frame clones only, not all of them. The table lists 60,000 to 95,000 clones, 78% of them singletons. Specimen: PBMCs. The receptor source for this set is a woman aged 40 to 50 in good health and CMV-seropositive.

V gene TRBV5-1 combines with J gene TRBJ2-2; 9 bases map to TRBD1. CDR1 is SGHRS and CDR2 is YFSETQ in the germline V gene. CDR3 size: 15 residues. The V and J ends lost 3 bases and 4 bases, in that order; junction bases with no gene match: 4. In nucleotides, the CDR3 is TGCGCCAGCAGCTCCTGGGACAGGGTCACCGGGGAGCTGTTTTTT. Residues: CASSSWDRVTGELFF. Supplemented by reference TRBV5-1 and TRBJ2-2, the full variable domain reads KAGVTQTPRYLIKTRGQQVTLSCSPISGHRSVSWYQQTPGQGLQFLFEYFSETQRNKGNFPGRFSGRQFSNSRSEMNVSTLELGDSALYLCASSSWDRVTGELFFGEGSRLTVL.

The chain carries TRBV28 and TRBJ2-7; 8 bases line up with TRBD2. Unmatched junction bases numbered 12, after V lost 5 bases and J lost 3 bases. Germline V gives CDR1 MDHEN, CDR2 SYDVKM. The CDR3 loop spans 16 amino acids. The CDR3 bases are TGTGCCAGCAGTAGGAGCGGGGGCCCGATCTACTACGAGCAGTACTTC. This encodes CASSRSGGPIYYEQYF. The whole variable domain, filled in from reference TRBV28 and TRBJ2-7, reads DVKVTQSSRYLVKRTGEKVFLECVQDMDHENMFWYRQDPGLGLRLIYFSYDVKMKEKGDIPEGYSVSREKKERFSLILESASTNQTSMYLCASSRSGGPIYYEQYFGPGTRLTVT.

V gene TRBV5-6 combines with J gene TRBJ2-7, with TRBD1 matching over 8 bases. J lost 5 bases, V lost 1 base, and 5 bases had no gene match. Germline V gives CDR1 SGHDT, CDR2 YYEEEE. The CDR3 has 14 residues. CDR3 loop: CASSLRQGAHEQYF. DNA of the CDR3: TGTGCCAGCAGCTTGAGGCAGGGGGCTCACGAGCAGTACTTC.

This clone was counted once. This rearrangement joins TRBV12-5 to TRBJ1-1; 9 bases fit TRBD1. The trim removed 1 base at V and 1 base at J, leaving 10 bases unmatched. Per the germline V gene, CDR1 is LGHNT and CDR2 is FRNRAP. The CDR3 length is 18 residues. The CDR3 sequence: CASGLGPDRGVRNTEAFF. The CDR3 bases are TGTGCTAGTGGTTTGGGCCCGGACAGGGGAGTTAGGAACACTGAAGCTTTCTTT.

This clone was found a few times. The chain recombines TRBV4-2 with TRBJ1-2; D is undetermined. V lost 6 bases and J 1 base, leaving 6 bases between the germline ends. The CDR3 is 12 amino acids. The germline CDR1 and CDR2 sequences are LGHNA and YNFKEQ. CDR3 coding DNA: TGTGCCAGCAGTCTGAGTAACTATGGCTACACCTTC. Translated: CASSLSNYGYTF.

The gene calls are TRBV9 and TRBJ2-3; 11 bases are shared with TRBD2. The ends lost 0 bases at V and 4 bases at J; junction bases unmatched: 4. Germline V CDR1 and CDR2: SGDLS, YYNGEE. This CDR3 is built from 16 residues. The CDR3 protein is CASSVGLAGGADTQYF. DNA of the CDR3: TGTGCCAGCAGCGTAGGTCTAGCGGGGGGCGCAGATACGCAGTATTTT.

The table lists this clone with a few counts. The chain uses TRBV6-4 and TRBJ2-5; weak D call: TRBD2 (6 bases). Deletions cut 0 bases from V and 2 bases from J, with 10 bases between. This CDR3 is 15 amino acids long. Germline CDR1 and CDR2: MRHNA and SNTAGT. The CDR3 coding sequence is TGTGCCAGCAGTGACTCTTCTAGCGCGCAAGAGACCCAGTACTTC. The encoded protein is CASSDSSSAQETQYF.

This chain joins TRBV7-2 and TRBJ2-7, with 14 bases aligning to TRBD2. The trim removed 4 bases at V and 2 bases at J, leaving 1 base unmatched. The CDR3 runs 15 residues. The germline CDR1 and CDR2 sequences are SGHTA and FQGNSA. CDR3 residues: CASSSGLAGAYEQYF. The CDR3 bases are TGTGCCAGCAGCTCGGGACTAGCGGGGGCCTACGAGCAGTACTTC.

This clone was seen more than once but under ten times. V gene TRBV5-4 combines with J gene TRBJ2-2; D is unclear. Trimming took off 2 bases at V and 4 bases at J, with 9 bases between the two ends. The V gene's germline CDR1 is SGHNT and CDR2 YYREEE (reference sequence). This CDR3 region has 14 residues. Here the CDR3 reads CASSFTGFTGELFF. The DNA for the CDR3 is TGTGCCAGCAGCTTTACGGGTTTCACCGGGGAGCTGTTTTTT.

The V gene is TRBV5-1, the J gene TRBJ2-5; 9 bases line up with TRBD1. Germline V gene data show CDR1 as SGHRS and CDR2 as YFSETQ. This CDR3 region has 14 residues. The V and J ends lost 4 bases and 4 bases, in that order; junction bases with no gene match: 5. CDR3 residues: CASSPQGAGETQYF. In DNA, the CDR3 is TGCGCCAGCAGCCCACAGGGGGCGGGAGAGACCCAGTACTTC.

J is TRBJ2-3 and V is TRBV7-2; perhaps TRBD1 as D (6 bases). The V gene lost 3 bases and the J gene lost 4 bases, with 14 bases spanning the gap. Germline V gene data show CDR1 as SGHTA and CDR2 as FQGNSA. The CDR3 has 15 residues. The CDR3 spells CASSFRGGLSDTQYF. For the CDR3, the DNA is TGTGCCAGCAGCTTCAGGGGTGGGTTATCAGATACGCAGTATTTT.

This sequence joins TRBV18 and TRBJ1-4; D not resolved. The CDR3 is 14 residues long. From germline, CDR1 is KGHSH and CDR2 LQKENI. V lost 3 bases and J lost 5, with 10 bases in between. CDR3 nucleotide sequence: TGTGCCAGCTCACCCCGGGAATTCAATGAAAAACTGTTTTTT. It specifies CASSPREFNEKLFF.

The chain recombines TRBV12-5 with TRBJ1-5; the D is unclear. Looked up from germline, CDR1 is LGHNT and CDR2 is FRNRAP. V lost 9 bases to trimming and J lost 0 bases, with 9 bases between them. This CDR3 comprises 13 residues. The CDR3 DNA reads TGTGCTAGCCAGGCCTATAGCAATCAGCCCCAGCATTTT. Translating gives CASQAYSNQPQHF.

The V call is TRBV7-2, the J call TRBJ2-7, with 11 bases matching TRBD2. CDR3 size: 17 residues. Germline lookup yields CDR1 SGHTA and CDR2 FQGNSA. V shed 1 base and J 0 bases; nucleotides not matched to a gene: 5. The chain's CDR3 is CASSLGLAGGYSYEQYF. The CDR3 bases are TGTGCCAGCAGCTTAGGCCTAGCGGGGGGCTACTCCTACGAGCAGTACTTC.

This chain uses TRBV6-5 with TRBJ2-7; 8 nucleotides line up with TRBD2. Trimming cost V 5 bases and J 3 bases; bases outside gene matches: 6. Germline CDR1 MNHEY, CDR2 SVGAGI. This CDR3 region has 14 residues. CDR3 amino acids: CASSPLAGGYEQYF. The CDR3, as DNA: TGTGCCAGCAGTCCGCTGGCGGGGGGCTACGAGCAGTACTTC.

The V gene is TRBV19, the J gene TRBJ1-5, with TRBD1 matching 9 bases. This CDR3 region has 16 residues. CDR1 and CDR2 (germline): LNHDA, SQIVND (reference sequence). The trim removed 3 bases at V and 4 bases at J, leaving 7 bases unmatched. The CDR3 DNA reads as TGTGCCAGTAGTATTTACGGGACAGGGATTAATCAGCCCCAGCATTTT. Its translation: CASSIYGTGINQPQHF.

This sequence joins TRBV6-5 and TRBJ1-1; tentative D call: TRBD1 (5 bases). Trimming removed 7 bases from V and 0 bases from J, with 9 bases in between. CDR1 is MNHEY, CDR2 SVGAGI, per germline. The CDR3 length is 13 residues. CDR3 bases: TGTGCCAGCACCCGGGGGGTGAACACTGAAGCTTTCTTT. Amino acid sequence: CASTRGVNTEAFF.

The table lists this clone with a count of one. The chain is built from TRBV5-1 and TRBJ2-3, with D possibly being TRBD1 (10 bases). This CDR3 is built from 21 residues. Germline V gene sequence: CDR1 SGHRS, CDR2 YFSETQ. V lost 1 base, J lost 1 base, and 28 bases lay in between. The DNA of the CDR3 is TGCGCCAGCAGCTTGAGGAGGGACAGGGGTATCGGCGGGGGGGGCACAGATACGCAGTATTTT. Protein sequence: CASSLRRDRGIGGGGTDTQYF.